This TCR beta chain comes out of a study of T cell clonality in common variable immunodeficiency. TCRdb's copy holds only in-frame clones and misses some; the assay was immunoSEQ multiplex PCR. The sample has more than 20,000 clones, none seen only once. This clone showed up just a few times. The antigen is undetermined. The sequence runs out 3 residues before the end of the CDR3; the remainder is reconstructed from the germline J gene. Germline CDR1 PRHDT, CDR2 FYEKMQ (reference sequence). The CDR3 spans 15 residues. V lost 3 bases and J lost 8, with 14 bases in between. General study findings and limits: Fewer deletions and N-nucleotide insertions were reportedly seen in common variable immunodeficiency TCR beta sequences.

The J gene is TRBJ1-6, the V gene TRBV13; a weak D match, TRBD1 (5 bases). This clonotype was sampled from a human donor with common variable immunodeficiency. Sequenced input: peripheral blood mononuclear cells. Incomplete CDR3 DNA: TGTGCCAGCAGCTTGGAGGGGAAACAAGATTCACCC. Amino acid sequence: CASSLEGKQDSP. The entire CDR3 is CASSLEGKQDSPLHF.